The rows below give T cell receptor beta chains drawn from one sample of a study of identical twins. TCRdb used MiXCR to reprocess the 5' RACE reads, holding one entry per CDR3 protein. The repertoire includes about 500,000 distinct CDR3 sequences, about 13% of them detected once, and about 0.97% sits in the top ten. Another study also made use of these data, one on yellow fever vaccine responses in identical twins.

The sample was CD4+ T cells sorted from blood. The receptors come from a woman in her late teens or twenties in good health. Both conserved end residues are part of each CDR3. The D gene is left open where the match is weak. Rows give clone size only sometimes, using once, few, many, or a class for an expanded clone.

many,TRBV12-3/TRBV12-4,NA,TRBJ1-4,TGTGCCAGCAGTTTCAGGGGTGCCCCAGAAAAACTGTTTTTT,CASSFRGAPEKLFF
few,TRBV20-1,NA,TRBJ2-2,TGCAGTGCTAGAGACCCAACAGGGCCCACCGGGGAGCTGTTTTTT,CSARDPTGPTGELFF
NA,TRBV7-9,NA,TRBJ1-1,TGTGCCAGCAACAGGCAGGACACTGAAGCTTTCTTT,CASNRQDTEAFF
NA,TRBV5-1,TRBD1,TRBJ1-4,TGCGCCAGCAGCCGGGAGCAGGGACAGGGGGAAGCTAAACTGTTTTTT,CASSREQGQGEAKLFF
many,TRBV5-1,NA,TRBJ1-1,TGCGCCAGCAGCTTGGATGGGGGCCCGAACACTGAAGCTTTCTTT,CASSLDGGPNTEAFF
NA,TRBV2,NA,TRBJ2-7,TGTGCCAGCAGTGTGGGGCCAGAGCAGTACTTC,CASSVGPEQYF
few,TRBV14,NA,TRBJ1-1,TGTGCCAGCAGCTCGTCCACAGGGAGCACTGAAGCTTTCTTT,CASSSSTGSTEAFF
few,TRBV29-1,TRBD2,TRBJ2-7,TGCAGCGTTCGACGACTCGGACTAGTTGGCGACGAGCAGTACTTC,CSVRRLGLVGDEQYF
many,TRBV7-8,NA,TRBJ1-3,TGTGCCAGCAGCTTATCCGAATTCTCTGGAAACACCATATATTTT,CASSLSEFSGNTIYF
NA,TRBV5-4,NA,TRBJ1-2,TGTGCCAGCAGCTCGCAGGACAGAGGGGGCTACACCTTC,CASSSQDRGGYTF
NA,TRBV29-1,TRBD2,TRBJ2-1,TGCAGCGTCGGGACTAGCGCCTATGAGCAGTTCTTC,CSVGTSAYEQFF
NA,TRBV4-3,TRBD2,TRBJ2-5,TGCGCCAGCAGCCAAGTTGGGACTAGCGGGACCCTGTACTTC,CASSQVGTSGTLYF
many,TRBV5-6,NA,TRBJ2-5,TGTGCCAGCAGCTTGGAAGGTTTATGGGTAGAGACCCAGTACTTC,CASSLEGLWVETQYF
few,TRBV6-5,TRBD2,TRBJ2-7,TGTGCCAGCAGTTACTCGGAGAGCGGGAGTAGTTACGAGCAGTACTTC,CASSYSESGSSYEQYF
NA,TRBV7-2,TRBD2,TRBJ2-7,TGTGCCAGCAGCTGGACTAGCGGGATCTCCTACGAGCAGTACTTC,CASSWTSGISYEQYF
NA,TRBV9,NA,TRBJ1-3,TGTGCCAGCAGCACCCCGGGATCGGGAAACACCATATATTTT,CASSTPGSGNTIYF
many,TRBV5-1,NA,TRBJ1-5,TGCGCCAGCAGCTTAAGTAGTGGGGGAAATCAGCCCCAGCATTTT,CASSLSSGGNQPQHF
NA,TRBV28,NA,TRBJ1-2,TGTGCCAGCAGTTTCGGCGGCGGGAATGACTATGGCTACACCTTC,CASSFGGGNDYGYTF
few,TRBV7-2,NA,TRBJ2-1,TGTGCCAGCAGCTTAGCAGGGTTTCCGGGGAGCTCCTACAATGAGCAGTTCTTC,CASSLAGFPGSSYNEQFF
NA,TRBV6-1,NA,TRBJ2-5,TGTGCCAGCAGTCGGCCTACAGGGAAACAAGAGACCCAGTACTTC,CASSRPTGKQETQYF
many,TRBV6-2/TRBV6-3,NA,TRBJ2-1,TGTGCCAGCAGTTACTCGATATTGATTGGCGAGCAGTTCTTC,CASSYSILIGEQFF
NA,TRBV14,NA,TRBJ1-2,TGTGCCAGCAGCCACGATATCGCCTATGGCTACACCTTC,CASSHDIAYGYTF
NA,TRBV12-3/TRBV12-4,TRBD2,TRBJ2-3,TGTGCCAGCAGTTTCGGTAGGGGTGACCCGACTAGCGGGGGTTTTCGCACAGATACGCAGTATTTT,CASSFGRGDPTSGGFRTDTQYF
few,TRBV20-1,NA,TRBJ2-2,TGCAGTGCTAAGGAGAATGCGGACACCGGGGAGCTGTTTTTT,CSAKENADTGELFF
few,TRBV11-1,TRBD2,TRBJ2-2,TGTGCCAGCAGTCACAAGTTCAGCGGGAGGTTAGAAGGGAACACCGGGGAGCTGTTTTTT,CASSHKFSGRLEGNTGELFF
NA,TRBV4-3,TRBD2,TRBJ2-2,TGCGCCAGCAGCCAAGAAGACGGGAGGGTTACCGGGGAGCTGTTTTTT,CASSQEDGRVTGELFF
many,TRBV5-1,NA,TRBJ1-5,TGCGCCAGCAGCTCAGATAGCAATCAGCCCCAGCATTTT,CASSSDSNQPQHF
few,TRBV19,NA,TRBJ2-5,TGTGCCAGTAGTATACCTTATGCGGAGGGGAGGCAGGAGACCCAGTACTTC,CASSIPYAEGRQETQYF
few,TRBV20-1,TRBD1,TRBJ2-7,TGCAGTGCTTACCCAGCGGCCGGGACAGGGTATCGGGAGCAGTACTTC,CSAYPAAGTGYREQYF
few,TRBV10-3,NA,TRBJ2-3,TGTGCCATCAGTGAGGTACTCGGCACAGATACGCAGTATTTT,CAISEVLGTDTQYF
few,TRBV29-1,TRBD2,TRBJ2-1,TGCAGCGTAGAAACTAGCGTCTCCTACAATGAGCAGTTCTTC,CSVETSVSYNEQFF
NA,TRBV28,NA,TRBJ2-7,TGTGCCATCGCCGAGAACTACGAGCAGTACTTC,CAIAENYEQYF
few,TRBV25-1,TRBD2,TRBJ2-1,TGTGCCAGCAGTGAAGCCCACTTTGCGGGAGGGAACAATGAGCAGTTCTTC,CASSEAHFAGGNNEQFF
NA,TRBV20-1,TRBD2,TRBJ2-3,TGCAGTGCTGAAAGGGACTACACAGATACGCAGTATTTT,CSAERDYTDTQYF
NA,TRBV12-3/TRBV12-4,NA,TRBJ1-2,TGTGCCAGCAGCCTTTTGGGAGGCGGGGCGTCTGAGGGTGGCTACACCTTC,CASSLLGGGASEGGYTF
NA,TRBV6-1,NA,TRBJ2-2,TGTGCCACCAGAGGTTCAGGGTGGGGCGGGGAGCTGTTTTTT,CATRGSGWGGELFF
NA,TRBV5-1,NA,TRBJ2-2,TGCGCCAGCAGCTTGTTTTCGGGTGGGAACACCGGGGAGCTGTTTTTT,CASSLFSGGNTGELFF
NA,TRBV29-1,TRBD1,TRBJ1-1,TGCAGCGCTGACAGGGGGACAGGGTTTGCTGAAGCTTTCTTT,CSADRGTGFAEAFF
NA,TRBV5-4,NA,TRBJ1-1,TGTGCCAGCAGCTTAAAGACCGGACAGTCGGCTGAAGCTTTCTTT,CASSLKTGQSAEAFF
NA,TRBV4-2,NA,TRBJ2-7,TGTGCCAGCAGCCAAGATGTTCGGGTCGCCGAGCAGTACTTC,CASSQDVRVAEQYF
NA,TRBV9,NA,TRBJ2-7,TGTGCCAGCAGCAGAGGCCCTGGAATCTTCTACGAGCAGTACTTC,CASSRGPGIFYEQYF